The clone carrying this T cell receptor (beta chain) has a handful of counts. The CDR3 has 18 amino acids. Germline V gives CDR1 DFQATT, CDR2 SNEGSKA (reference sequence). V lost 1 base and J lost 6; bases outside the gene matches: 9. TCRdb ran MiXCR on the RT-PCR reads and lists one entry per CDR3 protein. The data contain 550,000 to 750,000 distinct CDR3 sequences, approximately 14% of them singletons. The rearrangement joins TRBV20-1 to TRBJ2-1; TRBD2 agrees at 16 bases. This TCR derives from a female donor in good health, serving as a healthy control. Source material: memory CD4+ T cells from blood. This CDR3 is CSARGGLAGGGVGNEQFF. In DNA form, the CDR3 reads TGCAGTGCTAGAGGGGGACTAGCGGGAGGGGGGGTCGGCAATGAGCAGTTCTTC.